This T cell receptor (beta chain) was captured in a study of response to subunit inactivated influenza vaccine. Points from the study as a whole: Every seasonal influenza vaccination brings in few new T cells, the authors suggested.

On this clonotype itself: Antigen: not known.

TCRdb reprocessed the RT-PCR reads with MiXCR, giving one entry per CDR3 protein. The top ten clones hold roughly 10% of a sample with hundreds of thousands of distinct CDR3 sequences, roughly 10% of them seen once. This CDR3 has 16 residues. Looked up from germline, CDR1 is SGHTA and CDR2 is FQGNSA. Trimming removed 3 bases at V and 1 base at J, with 13 bases between. The TCR comes from a man in his fifties who received an inactivated influenza vaccine. This chain links TRBV7-2 with TRBJ2-1, with D uncertain. The specimen was PBMCs from blood, collected on the day of vaccination. DNA of the CDR3: TGTGCCAGCAGCTTTGAAACGTCCTTGTCCTACAATGAGCAGTTCTTC. Its protein product is CASSFETSLSYNEQFF. The variable domain in full, with the rest retrieved from reference TRBV7-2 and TRBJ2-1, is GAGVSQSPSNKVTEKGKDVELRCDPISGHTALYWYRQSLGQGLEFLIYFQGNSAPDKSGLPSDRFSAERTGGSVSTLTIQRTQQEDSAVYLCASSFETSLSYNEQFFGPGTRLTVL.